These 3 T cell receptor beta chains share one sample of origin, sequenced in a study of T-cell reconstitution after alpha-beta-depleted transplantation in children. Unique molecular identifiers were used to barcode this TCRbeta library. TCRdb reanalysed the PCR reads using MiXCR and keeps one entry per CDR3 protein. Among roughly 6,700 distinct CDR3 sequences listed, 16% were seen once. The source material was PBMCs, sampled before TCRalphabeta/CD19-depleted stem cell transplant. These receptor sequences come from a boy aged 2-9 years with acute lymphoblastic leukemia, due to receive a stem cell transplant.

Concerning this clonotype: A read error may produce the germline difference seen at one junction end. The V call is TRBV3-1, the J call TRBJ1-2; D not certain. Germline lookup yields CDR1 LGHDT and CDR2 YNNKEL (reference sequence). The CDR3 loop spans 13 amino acids. DNA for the CDR3: TGTGCCAGCAGCCAAGCAGGACGCTATTGCTACACCTTC. Its translation is CASSQAGRYCYTF.

This clonotype is medium-sized in the sample. This chain joins TRBV5-1 and TRBJ2-6, with D unclear. The CDR3 sequence is 14 residues long. Deletions cut 1 base from V and 2 bases from J, with 4 bases between. Germline V CDR1 and CDR2: SGHRS, YFSETQ. The CDR3 loop is CASSLITGANVLTF. Written as DNA, the CDR3 is TGCGCCAGCAGCTTGATAACTGGGGCCAACGTCCTGACTTTC.

The table lists this clonotype with many counts. The V and J genes are TRBV28 and TRBJ1-2; D is undetermined. CDR1 and CDR2 (germline): MDHEN, SYDVKM. The CDR3 is 12 residues long. The ends were cut back, 6 bases at V and 7 bases at J, with 12 bases in the middle. CDR3 in amino acids: CASSSGNSGYTF. The CDR3 DNA reads TGTGCCAGCAGCTCCGGGAATTCTGGCTACACCTTC.